This T cell receptor (beta chain) appears in the sequencing data of a study of beta chain features in type 1 diabetes. Investigators reverse transcribed all isolated RNA, so they sequenced expressed TCRB transcripts. Generated by immunoSEQ multiplex PCR, the TCRdb table keeps only in-frame clones and is missing some. The sample has 850,000 to 900,000 clones, 17% seen once. This clone was seen only a few times. Its antigen is unknown. Findings and limits, study-wide: Diminished insertions and augmented deletions at VDJ junctions characterized type 1 diabetes patients.

The ends lost 10 bases at V and 9 bases at J; junction bases unmatched: 9. The germline V gene has CDR1 ENHRY and CDR2 SYGVKD. This CDR3 is built from 13 residues. J is TRBJ2-1 and V is TRBV10-3; 10 positions agree with TRBD2. Material for sequencing was naive CD4+ T cells from blood. The receptor's source is a woman under 30 in good health. CDR3 sequence (DNA): TGTGCCACCACTAGCGGGAAGTTTGGTGAGCAGTTCTTC. Its protein is CATTSGKFGEQFF.